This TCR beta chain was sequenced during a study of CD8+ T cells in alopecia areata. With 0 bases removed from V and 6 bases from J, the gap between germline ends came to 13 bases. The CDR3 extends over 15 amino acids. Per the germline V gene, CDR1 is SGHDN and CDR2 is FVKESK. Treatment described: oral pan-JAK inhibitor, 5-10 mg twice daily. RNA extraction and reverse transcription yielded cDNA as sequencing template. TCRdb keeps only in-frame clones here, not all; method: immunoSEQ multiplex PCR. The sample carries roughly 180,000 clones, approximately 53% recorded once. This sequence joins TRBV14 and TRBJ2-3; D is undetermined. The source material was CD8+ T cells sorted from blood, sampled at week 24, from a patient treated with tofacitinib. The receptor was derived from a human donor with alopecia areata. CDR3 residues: CASSQDPTAPDTQYF. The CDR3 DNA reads TGTGCCAGCAGCCAAGACCCAACCGCGCCGGATACGCAGTATTTT.